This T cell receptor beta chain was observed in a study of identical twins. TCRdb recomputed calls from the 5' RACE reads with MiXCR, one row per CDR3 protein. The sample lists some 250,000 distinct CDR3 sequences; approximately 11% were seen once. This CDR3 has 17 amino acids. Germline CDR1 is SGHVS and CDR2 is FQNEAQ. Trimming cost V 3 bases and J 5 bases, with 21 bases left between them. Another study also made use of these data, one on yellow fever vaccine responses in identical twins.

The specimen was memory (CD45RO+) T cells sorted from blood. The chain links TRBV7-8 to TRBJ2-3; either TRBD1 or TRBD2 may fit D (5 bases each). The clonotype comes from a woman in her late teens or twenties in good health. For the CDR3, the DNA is TGTGCCAGCAGCTTGGGGCAGCCGGGAACCGGCCAAGATACGCAGTATTTT. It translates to CASSLGQPGTGQDTQYF.